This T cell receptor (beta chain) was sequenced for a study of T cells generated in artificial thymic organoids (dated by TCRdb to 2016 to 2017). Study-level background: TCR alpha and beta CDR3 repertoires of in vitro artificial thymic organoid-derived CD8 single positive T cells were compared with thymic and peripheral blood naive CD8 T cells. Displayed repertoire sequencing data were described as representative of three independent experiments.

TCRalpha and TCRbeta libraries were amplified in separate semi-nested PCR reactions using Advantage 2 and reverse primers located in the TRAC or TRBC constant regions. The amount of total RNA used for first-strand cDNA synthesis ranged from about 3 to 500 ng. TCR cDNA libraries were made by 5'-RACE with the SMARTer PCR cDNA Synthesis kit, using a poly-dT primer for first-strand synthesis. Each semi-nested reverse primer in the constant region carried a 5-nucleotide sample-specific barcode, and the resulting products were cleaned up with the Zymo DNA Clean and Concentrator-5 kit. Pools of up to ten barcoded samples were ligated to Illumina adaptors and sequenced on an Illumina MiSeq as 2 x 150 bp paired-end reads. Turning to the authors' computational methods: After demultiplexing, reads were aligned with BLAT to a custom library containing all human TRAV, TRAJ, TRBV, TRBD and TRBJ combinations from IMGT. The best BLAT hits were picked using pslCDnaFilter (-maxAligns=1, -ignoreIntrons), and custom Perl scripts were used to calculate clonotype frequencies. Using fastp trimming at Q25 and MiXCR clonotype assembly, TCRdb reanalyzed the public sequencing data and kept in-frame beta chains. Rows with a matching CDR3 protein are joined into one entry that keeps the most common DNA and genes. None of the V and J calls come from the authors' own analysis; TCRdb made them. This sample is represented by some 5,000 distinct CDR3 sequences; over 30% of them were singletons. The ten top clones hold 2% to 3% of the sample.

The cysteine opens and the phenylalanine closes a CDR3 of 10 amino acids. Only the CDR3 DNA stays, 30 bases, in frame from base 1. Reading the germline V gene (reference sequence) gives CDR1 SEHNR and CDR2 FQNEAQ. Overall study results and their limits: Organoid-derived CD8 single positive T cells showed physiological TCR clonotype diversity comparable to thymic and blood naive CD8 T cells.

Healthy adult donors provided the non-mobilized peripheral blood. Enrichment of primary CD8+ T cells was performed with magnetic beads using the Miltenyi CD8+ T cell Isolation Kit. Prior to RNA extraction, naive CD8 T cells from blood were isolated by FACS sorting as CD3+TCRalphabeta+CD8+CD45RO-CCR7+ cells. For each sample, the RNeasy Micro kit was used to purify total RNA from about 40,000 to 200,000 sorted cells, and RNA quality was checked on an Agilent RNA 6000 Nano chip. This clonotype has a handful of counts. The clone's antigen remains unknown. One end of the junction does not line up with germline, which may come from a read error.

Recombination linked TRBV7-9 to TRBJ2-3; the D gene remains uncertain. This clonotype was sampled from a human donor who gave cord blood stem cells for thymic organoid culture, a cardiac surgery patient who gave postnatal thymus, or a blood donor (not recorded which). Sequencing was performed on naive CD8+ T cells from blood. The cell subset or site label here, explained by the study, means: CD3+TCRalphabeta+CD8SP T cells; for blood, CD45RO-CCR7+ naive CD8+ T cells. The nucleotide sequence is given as TGTGCCAGCAGCACGGATACGCAGTATTTT. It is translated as CASSTDTQYF.